Listed here are 8 T cell receptor beta chains from one sample, sequenced in a study of T cell clonality in common variable immunodeficiency. TCRdb's copy holds only in-frame clones and misses some; the assay was immunoSEQ multiplex PCR. This set yields 50,000 to 65,000 clones and no singletons; the top ten hold around 0.84%. Sequencing was carried out using peripheral blood mononuclear cells. These receptors were obtained from a person between 18 and 75 years old in good health.

The table lists this clone with a few counts. With the read ending 3 residues before the CDR3 end, the germline J gene is used to fill in that end. J is TRBJ2-3 and V is TRBV5-1, with D tentatively TRBD2 (5 bases). The CDR3 contains 15 residues. V was clipped by 0 bases and J by 6 bases, with 14 bases between them. Germline values: CDR1 SGHRS, CDR2 YFSETQ. CDR3 bases read: TGCGCCAGCAGCTTGGCCGGGGTCGTAATGGATACG. Protein: CASSLAGVVMDT. The whole CDR3 sequence is CASSLAGVVMDTQYF.

In regard to this clone: Sequencing ends 3 residues short of the CDR3 end; the germline J gene provides the rest. The J gene is TRBJ1-2, the V gene TRBV19; unclear D gene. Per the germline V gene, CDR1 is LNHDA and CDR2 is SQIVND (reference sequence). The CDR3 runs to 11 residues. The DNA read from the CDR3 is TGTGCCAGTAGTATATACAATGAC. Translation: CASSIYND. The full CDR3 sequence reads CASSIYNDYTF.

Remarks on this clone: The read comes to an end 3 residues before the CDR3 does, leaving the germline J gene to fill in the end. The chain carries TRBV5-1 and TRBJ1-4; a possible D gene is TRBD1 (6 bases). The CDR3 totals 15 residues. The V gene's germline CDR1 is SGHRS and CDR2 YFSETQ. The covered CDR3 bases are TGCGCCAGCAGCTTTGCCGGGACACAACATTCACCA. Its protein product is CASSFAGTQHSP. The CDR3 in its entirety is CASSFAGTQHSPLFF. The full variable domain, in which reference TRBV5-1 and TRBJ1-4 provide the parts outside the CDR3, is KAGVTQTPRYLIKTRGQQVTLSCSPISGHRSVSWYQQTPGQGLQFLFEYFSETQRNKGNFPGRFSGRQFSNSRSEMNVSTLELGDSALYLCASSFAGTQHSPLFFGSGTQLSVL.

In this sample, this clone turned up many times. Sequencing ends 3 residues short of the CDR3 end; the germline J gene provides the rest. V gene TRBV18 combines with J gene TRBJ1-2, with 8 bases aligning to TRBD1. Looked up from germline, CDR1 is KGHSH and CDR2 is LQKENI. This CDR3 comprises 14 residues. The sequenced part of the CDR3 DNA is TGTGCCAGCTCACCACCCAACGGACAGGGAAGC. It translates to CASSPPNGQGS. The full CDR3 reads CASSPPNGQGSYTF.

The table lists this clone with many counts. The CDR3 end falls 3 residues outside the read, so it is completed with the germline J gene. This chain uses TRBV6-1 with TRBJ1-1, with TRBD1 matching over 8 bases. After removal of 2 bases from V and 4 bases from J, the junction contained 6 bases not matched to a gene. Germline values: CDR1 MNHNS, CDR2 SASEGT. This CDR3 is 15 amino acids long. The sequenced CDR3 bases are TGTGCCAGCAGTGAAAGGACAGGGAAGGGCACTGAA. This encodes CASSERTGKGTE. The whole CDR3 protein reads CASSERTGKGTEAFF.

Only a few counts were recorded for this clone. The sequenced fragment ends 3 residues before the CDR3 boundary, so the rest is inferred from the germline J gene. This chain uses TRBV11-3 with TRBJ2-3; no clear D gene. The CDR3 consists of 15 residues. Germline V gene sequence: CDR1 SGHNT, CDR2 YENEEA. The CDR3 bases that were read are TGTGCAAGTCGCTCGAACCCGGGTAGCACAGATACG. Translation: CASRSNPGSTDT. The whole CDR3 region reads CASRSNPGSTDTQYF.

This clone occurred many times. An end of the junction does not agree with germline; a read error may underlie this. The sequenced fragment ends 3 residues before the CDR3 boundary, so the rest is inferred from the germline J gene. The chain uses TRBV4-2 and TRBJ2-3; 10 positions agree with TRBD2. Germline assignment: CDR1 LGHNA and CDR2 YNFKEQ. The CDR3 runs to 16 residues. The DNA read from the CDR3 is TGCGCCAGCAGCCAACGTCTAGCGGGGGAGACAGATACG. Protein sequence: CASSQRLAGETDT. The CDR3 in full is CASSQRLAGETDTQYF.

In this sample, this clone turned up many times. The CDR3 end falls 3 residues outside the read, so it is completed with the germline J gene. J is TRBJ2-2 and V is TRBV13; 8 nucleotides align to TRBD1. CDR1 and CDR2 from the germline V gene are PRHDT and FYEKMQ (reference sequence). This CDR3 has 14 amino acids. The CDR3 reads CASSLQGAQDVLFF. The sequenced CDR3 bases are TGTGCCAGCAGCTTGCAGGGGGCGCAGGACGTG.